This T cell receptor beta chain was obtained from a study of T cells expressing NK-cell markers. Background on the study: One of eight sequenced donors was HCMV-seronegative; the other seven were seropositive.

No DNA is given; TCRdb re-called the 5' RACE reads and lists each CDR3 protein once. The sample table includes about 550,000 distinct CDR3 sequences. Looked up from germline, CDR1 is MNHEY and CDR2 is SMNVEV (reference sequence). This CDR3 has 14 residues. The receptor was isolated from a man younger than 30 in good health. The chain uses TRBV27 and TRBJ1-6. Sequencing was done on a sample of blood T cells: a sorted CD56 or NKG2C T cell subset, CD4+ or CD8+ T cells, or bulk PBMC T cells (not recorded which). This chain's CDR3 is CASSFRLSDSPLHF.